The 13 T cell receptor beta chains reported below all come from one sample, sequenced in a study of cytomegalovirus exposure and HLA in healthy donors. PCR amplification relied on 60 Vbeta primers (plus 13 Jbeta primers). The repertoire was sequenced with immunoSEQ multiplex PCR; TCRdb's copy has only in-frame clones and lacks some. The data contain some 150,000 clones, approximately 84% of them seen just once; the ten biggest clones take up less than 2.5%. The specimen sequenced was PBMCs. All receptors derive from a woman aged 18 to 35 in good health and CMV-seronegative.

This chain connects TRBV29-1 to TRBJ2-1; 7 bases are a match to TRBD1. There are 13 residues in the CDR3. In germline, CDR1 is SQVTM, CDR2 ANQGSEA. V was clipped by 7 bases and J by 0 bases; unmatched bases: 3. Here the CDR3 reads CSGGTDSYNEQFF. The CDR3 DNA reads as TGCAGCGGGGGGACAGACTCCTACAATGAGCAGTTCTTC.

The rearrangement links TRBV7-2 to TRBJ2-5; 10 bases line up with TRBD1. The DNA end is a closer match to TRBJ2-7, so the J assignment may be wrong. Per germline, CDR1 SGHTA and CDR2 FQGNSA. CDR3 length equals 15 residues. The DNA of the CDR3 is TGTGCCAGCAGCTTAGCGGGACAGGGGTTTTACGAGCAGTACTTC. Encoded protein: CASSLAGQGFYEQYF.

The rearrangement uses TRBV7-2 and TRBJ2-7, with D possibly being TRBD1 (6 bases). Trimming stripped 1 base from V and 1 base from J, with 11 bases between. Germline V gene lookup returns CDR1 SGHTA and CDR2 FQGNSA. The CDR3 totals 15 residues. The CDR3 DNA reads TGTGCCAGCAGCTTAGAGACAGGTGCGTCCTACGAGCAGTACTTC. This sequence encodes CASSLETGASYEQYF.

The gene calls are TRBV10-3 and TRBJ2-1, with 13 bases lining up with TRBD2. V was pared by 5 bases and J by 5 bases, with 3 bases of the junction left unmatched. The CDR3 length is 15 residues. CDR1 and CDR2 from the germline V gene are ENHRY and SYGVKD. The CDR3 DNA reads as TGTGCCATCAGTTTACTAGCGGGGGGGGACAATGAGCAGTTCTTC. This gives the protein CAISLLAGGDNEQFF.

This chain uses TRBV2 with TRBJ1-5; TRBD1 aligns across 8 bases. The germline V gene encodes CDR1 SNHLY and CDR2 FYNNEI. The CDR3 runs 14 residues. V was clipped by 8 bases and J by 5 bases; unmatched bases: 8. The chain's CDR3 is CASGPTGAHQPQHF. The CDR3 DNA is TGTGCCAGCGGGCCGACAGGGGCCCATCAGCCCCAGCATTTT.

The J gene is TRBJ2-5, the V gene TRBV10-3; D is perhaps TRBD1 (6 bases). Germline loops: CDR1 ENHRY, CDR2 SYGVKD. This CDR3 comprises 14 residues. Between the trimmed V and J ends, which lost 0 bases and 2 bases, there was a span of 7 bases. CDR3 DNA sequence: TGTGCCATCAGTGAGTCGAGGGGGCAAGAGACCCAGTACTTC. Protein sequence: CAISESRGQETQYF.

The rearrangement joins TRBV7-2 to TRBJ2-5, with D perhaps matching TRBD2 (6 bases). The CDR3 sequence is 13 residues long. V was cut by 5 bases and J by 8 bases, with 15 bases left in between. Germline V lookup: CDR1 SGHTA, CDR2 FQGNSA. For the CDR3, the DNA is TGTGCCAGCAGCCCGGAGGGTGGGGGAACCCAGTACTTC. Protein: CASSPEGGGTQYF.

This chain joins TRBV6-5 and TRBJ1-2; TRBD1 matches at 9 bases. Germline CDR1 reads MNHEY; CDR2 reads SVGAGI. The CDR3 is 15 residues long. Trimming cost V 2 bases and J 6 bases; bases outside gene matches: 7. The CDR3 nucleotides read TGTGCCAGCAGTTACCGACTGACAGGGGGGAATGGCTACACCTTC. It codes for CASSYRLTGGNGYTF.

This clone was seen more than once but under ten times. This chain joins TRBV30 and TRBJ1-3, with D unclear. This CDR3 is built from 11 residues. V was clipped by 8 bases and J by 3 bases, with 8 bases between them. Per germline, CDR1 GTSNPN and CDR2 SVGIG (reference sequence). CDR3 residues: CARGSGNTIYF. DNA for the CDR3: TGTGCCCGAGGGAGTGGAAACACCATATATTTT.

The genes are TRBV5-4 and TRBJ2-1, with 7 nucleotides matching TRBD2. Trimming took 0 bases from V and 7 from J; bases not matched to a gene: 10. The CDR3 loop spans 16 amino acids. The V gene's germline CDR1 is SGHNT and CDR2 YYREEE (reference sequence). The CDR3 DNA is TGTGCCAGCAGCTTGGGAGGGGTTGGACTAGTAAATGAGCAGTTCTTC. The encoded protein is CASSLGGVGLVNEQFF.

The chain joins TRBV19 to TRBJ1-4; 8 positions match TRBD1. The CDR3 runs to 15 residues. CDR1 LNHDA and CDR2 SQIVND come from the germline V gene (reference sequence). Trimming removed 3 bases from V and 6 bases from J; junction bases left unmatched: 6. The CDR3 loop is CASSIRDRTDEKLFF. DNA of the CDR3: TGTGCCAGTAGTATCAGGGACAGGACTGATGAAAAACTGTTTTTT.

DNA of the CDR3: TGTGCCAGCAGTTGGGGCCTACAAGAGACCCAGTACTTC. It codes for CASSWGLQETQYF. The chain carries TRBV28 and TRBJ2-5, with D perhaps TRBD1 (5 bases). CDR3 size: 13 residues. Deletions cut 4 bases from V and 2 bases from J, with 8 bases between. Germline V gives CDR1 MDHEN, CDR2 SYDVKM.

V is TRBV5-1 and J is TRBJ2-2, with D maybe TRBD2 (6 bases). V lost 2 bases and J lost 5, with 13 bases in between. The CDR3 length is 15 residues. Germline CDR1 and CDR2: SGHRS and YFSETQ. This CDR3 is CASSFLAAGTGELFF. In DNA, the CDR3 is TGCGCCAGCAGCTTCCTGGCTGCGGGAACCGGGGAGCTGTTTTTT.